These 8 T cell receptor beta chains were all obtained from the same sample, sequenced in a study of chemoradiotherapy in HPV16-positive cancers. Some clones are missing from TCRdb's copy, which holds only in-frame ones; the method was immunoSEQ multiplex PCR. The sample carries under 8,000 clones, around 70% recorded once. The sequencing used tumor tissue, collected from a patient who underwent chemoradiotherapy. These receptor sequences come from a human donor with HPV-associated anogenital cancer.

The chain employs TRBV29-1 and TRBJ1-2; D not resolved. V dropped 3 bases and J dropped 4 bases, with 18 bases sitting between them. The CDR3 sequence is 15 residues long. In germline, CDR1 is SQVTM, CDR2 ANQGSEA. This CDR3 is CSVDRAPTEIYGYTF. The DNA of the CDR3 is TGCAGCGTTGACCGGGCCCCTACAGAGATCTATGGCTACACCTTC.

The count of this clone is one. The chain carries TRBV28 and TRBJ1-1; tentatively, D is TRBD1 (5 bases). Per germline, CDR1 MDHEN and CDR2 SYDVKM. CDR3 length: 14 amino acids. The V end was cut by 2 bases, the J end by 1 base, with 8 bases between. CDR3 protein: CASSLDQGNTEAFF. CDR3 nucleotides: TGTGCCAGCAGTTTAGATCAGGGGAACACTGAAGCTTTCTTT.

The chain combines TRBV7-8 with TRBJ2-7; 8 positions match TRBD2. V lost 0 bases to trimming and J lost 2 bases; unmatched junction nucleotides: 6. Germline CDR1 SGHVS, CDR2 FQNEAQ. The CDR3 totals 16 residues. This CDR3 is CASSLAVPGLAYEQYF. DNA for the CDR3: TGTGCCAGCAGCTTAGCCGTCCCGGGACTAGCCTACGAGCAGTACTTC.

This clone showed up just once. The chain has TRBV5-1 and TRBJ1-3, with D unclear. The CDR3 loop spans 13 amino acids. CDR1 SGHRS and CDR2 YFSETQ come from the germline V gene. Trimming pared 4 bases from V and 3 bases from J, leaving 8 bases between. The CDR3 DNA follows: TGCGCCAGCAGCACCGACGGTGGAAACACCATATATTTT. The encoded protein is CASSTDGGNTIYF.

J is TRBJ2-2 and V is TRBV5-1, with D perhaps matching TRBD1 (6 bases). The CDR3 is 15 residues long. Trimming cost V 5 bases and J 0 bases, with 11 bases left between them. Germline V gene sequence: CDR1 SGHRS, CDR2 YFSETQ. The CDR3 reads CASSLDRTNTGELFF. CDR3 DNA sequence: TGCGCCAGCAGTTTAGACAGGACGAACACCGGGGAGCTGTTTTTT.

This sequence joins TRBV7-2 and TRBJ2-5, with 8 positions matching TRBD1. The V gene's germline CDR1 is SGHTA and CDR2 FQGNSA. This CDR3 region has 13 residues. The ends lost 6 bases at V and 6 bases at J; junction bases unmatched: 6. As DNA, the CDR3 is TGTGCCAGCAGTCAGGGGGCGCGGAAGACCCAGTACTTC. Translated, it gives CASSQGARKTQYF.

The rearrangement uses TRBV5-6 and TRBJ2-5; 13 bases are a match to TRBD2. CDR1 is SGHDT, CDR2 YYEEEE, per germline. This CDR3 is 17 amino acids long. Trimming took 2 bases from V and 5 from J; bases not matched to a gene: 9. CDR3 coding DNA: TGTGCCAGCAGCTTAGGACTAGCGGGAGCGACAAGGGAGACCCAGTACTTC. Encoded protein: CASSLGLAGATRETQYF. Full variable domain (missing parts from reference TRBV5-6 and TRBJ2-5): DAGVTQSPTHLIKTRGQQVTLRCSPKSGHDTVSWYQQALGQGPQFIFQYYEEEERQRGNFPDRFSGHQFPNYSSELNVNALLLGDSALYLCASSLGLAGATRETQYFGPGTRLLVL.

The gene calls are TRBV6-1 and TRBJ1-5; the match to TRBD1 covers 8 bases. Germline-derived CDR1 and CDR2 are MNHNS and SASEGT. Trimming cost V 10 bases and J 3 bases; bases outside gene matches: 11. CDR3 length: 15 residues. CDR3 in amino acids: CAILSGGPTNQPQHF. CDR3 nucleotides: TGTGCCATCCTTTCAGGGGGCCCCACCAATCAGCCCCAGCATTTT.